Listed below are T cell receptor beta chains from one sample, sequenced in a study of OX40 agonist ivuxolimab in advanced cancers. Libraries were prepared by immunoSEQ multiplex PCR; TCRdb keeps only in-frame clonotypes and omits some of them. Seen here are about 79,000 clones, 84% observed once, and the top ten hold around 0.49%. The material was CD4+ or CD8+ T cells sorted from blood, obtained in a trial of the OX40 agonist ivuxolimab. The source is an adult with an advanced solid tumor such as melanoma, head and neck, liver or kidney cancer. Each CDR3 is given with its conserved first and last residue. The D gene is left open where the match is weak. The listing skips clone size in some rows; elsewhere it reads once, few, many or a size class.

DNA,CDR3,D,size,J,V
TGTGCCTGGAGTCAGGGGACGCCCGGTAGCACAGATACGCAGTATTTT,CAWSQGTPGSTDTQYF,NA,NA,TRBJ2-3,TRBV30
TGTGCCAGCAGCTTATGGGGTCTCAATCAGCCCCAGCATTTT,CASSLWGLNQPQHF,NA,few,TRBJ1-5,TRBV7-2
TGTGCCTGGAGCGGGGCAGGGGGCGAGGGAAACACTGAAGCTTTCTTT,CAWSGAGGEGNTEAFF,TRBD1,NA,TRBJ1-1,TRBV30
TGTGCCAGCAGCCCCCTCACGGAGGAAAAACTGTTTTTT,CASSPLTEEKLFF,NA,NA,TRBJ1-4,TRBV21-1
TGTGCCAGTAGCCTAAGACCACGAGGGGTTGGGGACACTGAAGCTTTCTTT,CASSLRPRGVGDTEAFF,NA,NA,TRBJ1-1,TRBV19
TGTGCCAGTAGTACACAGGGCGAGGTGGGCGGCTACACCTTC,CASSTQGEVGGYTF,NA,once,TRBJ1-2,TRBV19
TGTGCCAGCAGCGTAGGAACCTCATCTTTCCACAATGAGCAGTTCTTC,CASSVGTSSFHNEQFF,NA,NA,TRBJ2-1,TRBV9
TGTGCCAGTAGCCGACAGGCGGGTGGTGGGGCCAACGTCCTGACTTTC,CASSRQAGGGANVLTF,NA,NA,TRBJ2-6,TRBV19
TGTGCCAGCGGGACAAACTACAACACCGGGGAGCTGTTTTTT,CASGTNYNTGELFF,NA,NA,TRBJ2-2,TRBV11-2
TGTGCCAGCTCACCGGGGGGGTCCTACAATGAGCAGTTCTTC,CASSPGGSYNEQFF,TRBD2,NA,TRBJ2-1,TRBV18
TGTGCTAGCAGCCCCGTTGGCGGGGCTACCGAGACCCAGTACTTC,CASSPVGGATETQYF,NA,few,TRBJ2-5,TRBV7-7
TGTGCCAGCAGGCTTGGGTCAGGGCGAAACGAGCAGTACTTC,CASRLGSGRNEQYF,NA,NA,TRBJ2-7,TRBV11-1
TGCAGCGTCGCCAACCCAAGACTAGCCAATGAGCAGTTCTTC,CSVANPRLANEQFF,TRBD2,NA,TRBJ2-1,TRBV29-1
TGTGCCAGCACCCCTAGGCAGGGGGCAGGGGAAAAACTGTTTTTT,CASTPRQGAGEKLFF,TRBD1,NA,TRBJ1-4,TRBV6-6
TGTGCCAGCAACGAGTCGTACAGACAAAGTCGGGCCAACGTCCTGACTTTC,CASNESYRQSRANVLTF,NA,NA,TRBJ2-6,TRBV5-4
TGTGCCACCGAACCACCTTGGGATAATTCACCCCTCCACTTT,CATEPPWDNSPLHF,NA,NA,TRBJ1-6,TRBV28
TGTGCCAGTAGTATGGGTAGCGGGAGACTGTACGAGCAGTACTTC,CASSMGSGRLYEQYF,TRBD2,NA,TRBJ2-7,TRBV19
TGTGCCAGCAGTGAAGGCTCGACAGGGGGCTGGTATGGCTACACCTTC,CASSEGSTGGWYGYTF,TRBD1,NA,TRBJ1-2,TRBV6-1
TGTGCCAGCAGTTTAGCCCGGACAGGGAATACCTACAATGAGCAGTTCTTC,CASSLARTGNTYNEQFF,TRBD1,NA,TRBJ2-1,TRBV27
TGTGCCAGCAGCCGAAGCGGGAGTTTCTACGAGCAGTACTTC,CASSRSGSFYEQYF,TRBD2,few,TRBJ2-7,TRBV7-2
TGTGCCAGCAGTCGTGACAGGGGTCGTGGCTACACCTTC,CASSRDRGRGYTF,TRBD1,few,TRBJ1-2,TRBV28
TGCGCCAGCAGCCAAGGACAGGGCAATCAGCCCCAGCATTTT,CASSQGQGNQPQHF,NA,few,TRBJ1-5,TRBV4-1
TGTGCCAGCAGCGACGGGATCAACACTGAAGCTTTCTTT,CASSDGINTEAFF,NA,NA,TRBJ1-1,TRBV14
TGTGCCAGCAGCGCAAGCCACAACAGGGTAGACTACGAGCAGTACTTC,CASSASHNRVDYEQYF,NA,NA,TRBJ2-7,TRBV7-9
TGTGCCTGGGCCGGGTGGGGGGCGGAAGGCTACACCTTC,CAWAGWGAEGYTF,NA,NA,TRBJ1-2,TRBV30
TGTGCCAGCTCACCGCCGGAGGGCGGGCGAGAGACCCAGTACTTC,CASSPPEGGRETQYF,NA,NA,TRBJ2-5,TRBV18
TGTGCCAGCAGTTTAGGGGGGAGGGTTTACAGCACAGATACGCAGTATTTT,CASSLGGRVYSTDTQYF,TRBD2,NA,TRBJ2-3,TRBV27
TGTGCCAGTAGTGGGCAGGGGGCACTAACCAACATTCAGTACTTC,CASSGQGALTNIQYF,TRBD1,NA,TRBJ2-4,TRBV19
TGTGCCAGCAGTCCCCGGCCCTCCGGGACTAGCGGGAGTAGGTCGACAGATACGCAGTATTTT,CASSPRPSGTSGSRSTDTQYF,TRBD2,NA,TRBJ2-3,TRBV27
TGCGCCAGCAGCTGGGACAGGGCCACTGAAGCTTTCTTT,CASSWDRATEAFF,TRBD1,NA,TRBJ1-1,TRBV5-1
TGTGCCAGCAGCCAAGATGGGGGACGGGCGGGAGTGACCCAGTACTTC,CASSQDGGRAGVTQYF,TRBD2,few,TRBJ2-5,TRBV4-2
TGTGCCAGCTGTAACAGCGGGGGAGGATGGGATACGCAGTATTTT,CASCNSGGGWDTQYF,TRBD2,NA,TRBJ2-3,TRBV2
TGTGCCAGCAGTTCCGGGGCGCGGGTAATAGAGACCCAGTACTTC,CASSSGARVIETQYF,NA,NA,TRBJ2-5,TRBV28
TGTGCCAGCAGCGCGAACCTATACAGGGGTGGGGATGAAGCTTTCTTT,CASSANLYRGGDEAFF,TRBD1,NA,TRBJ1-1,TRBV9
TGTGCCAGCAGTCCCGGGGGATTCCTTCTACTTAGCACAGATACGCAGTATTTT,CASSPGGFLLLSTDTQYF,NA,once,TRBJ2-3,TRBV27
TGTGCCAGCAGTTTATGGGACAGGGACTATGGCTACACCTTC,CASSLWDRDYGYTF,TRBD1,NA,TRBJ1-2,TRBV27
TGTGCCAGCTCACCACGGGACGGACCTGGGGCCAACGTCCTGACTTTC,CASSPRDGPGANVLTF,NA,NA,TRBJ2-6,TRBV18
TGTGCCAGCAGCCCGGGACAGGGCTCTCACGAGCAGTACTTC,CASSPGQGSHEQYF,TRBD1,NA,TRBJ2-7,TRBV11-1
TGTGCCAGCAGTTACGGAAGCGGGAGGGCCTCCGAGCAGTACTTC,CASSYGSGRASEQYF,TRBD2,few,TRBJ2-7,TRBV6-5
TGTGCCTGGATAGGCAGGGGGCGCCCCCCCTACAATGAGCAGTTCTTC,CAWIGRGRPPYNEQFF,TRBD1,NA,TRBJ2-1,TRBV30
TGTGCCAGCAGCCGCCGGGACAGGGAGAATCAGCCCCAGCATTTT,CASSRRDRENQPQHF,TRBD1,NA,TRBJ1-5,TRBV6-5
TGTGCCTGGAGTGTGAGCGGGACAGGGGGCTTTGGGAGCAATCAGCCCCAGCATTTT,CAWSVSGTGGFGSNQPQHF,TRBD1,NA,TRBJ1-5,TRBV30
TGCGCCAGCAGCTTCAGCCCTGACAACTACAATGAGCAGTTCTTC,CASSFSPDNYNEQFF,NA,few,TRBJ2-1,TRBV5-1
TGTGCCTGGAGTCGGGACAGCAATAATTCACCCCTCCACTTT,CAWSRDSNNSPLHF,TRBD1,few,TRBJ1-6,TRBV30
TGCGCCAGCAGTTTGGACTTAAGCACAGATACGCAGTATTTT,CASSLDLSTDTQYF,NA,NA,TRBJ2-3,TRBV5-1
TGTGCCATCAGCCGAAGGGAGCTAGCTGAACGGGAGCTGTTTTTT,CAISRRELAERELFF,NA,NA,TRBJ2-2,TRBV10-3
TGCGCCAGCAGCCCGGGGACAGTCTCTAACACCGGGGAGCTGTTTTTT,CASSPGTVSNTGELFF,TRBD1,NA,TRBJ2-2,TRBV4-1
TGTGCCAGCAGCTTAAGCGGGGGGCTTGAGACCCAGTACTTC,CASSLSGGLETQYF,TRBD2,NA,TRBJ2-5,TRBV7-2
TGTGCCACCAGCAGAGAGAGGACAGGGCCTGGCTCCTACGAGCAGTACTTC,CATSRERTGPGSYEQYF,TRBD1,NA,TRBJ2-7,TRBV15
TGTGCCAGCAGTGTCGAGGGACAGGTGGGGTCTAGGACCTTC,CASSVEGQVGSRTF,TRBD1,NA,TRBJ1-2,TRBV2
TGTGCCAGCAGGACTAGGACAGGGGGAGAGCAGTTCTTC,CASRTRTGGEQFF,TRBD1,NA,TRBJ2-1,TRBV11-2
TGCGCCAGCAGCTTGGGGACAGGAGACTACAATGAGCAGTTCTTC,CASSLGTGDYNEQFF,TRBD1,NA,TRBJ2-1,TRBV5-1
TGTGCCAGCAGCTTTCTTGTGAACACTGAAGCTTTCTTT,CASSFLVNTEAFF,NA,NA,TRBJ1-1,TRBV7-2
TGTGCCAGCAGGGAGATAAGTCGCACTGAAGCTTTCTTT,CASREISRTEAFF,NA,NA,TRBJ1-1,TRBV28